This T cell receptor beta chain was sequenced for a study of T-cell memory formation after mild COVID-19 (dated by TCRdb to the early 2020s). Study-wide context: Most TCR sequence clusters were specific to one of the two donors. T-cell clones expanding and contracting after mild COVID-19 in a couple of donors were tracked by longitudinal TCRalpha and TCRbeta repertoire sequencing. The cohort comprised two young, previously healthy adult volunteers, one female and one male. What the authors observed across the whole study: Balanced CD4/CD8 phenotypes were observed for clones contracting from day 15 to 85, whereas a bias towards CD4+ was observed for a second wave of clones expanding from day 15 to 37. Contracting CD4+ clones were located mainly in the CM and EM memory subsets, whereas CD8+ clones were found to be enriched in EMRA. Only two mild cases were covered by the study, and larger cohorts that include severe cases with pre-infection samples were considered necessary. The detection of some responding clones in pre-infection memory suggests that pre-existing cross-reactive memory T cells joined the SARS-CoV-2 response. The second-wave clones that peaked on day 37 were not confirmed to be SARS-CoV-2 specific.

The listed sequencing device is Illumina NovaSeq 6000. TCRalpha and TCRbeta cDNA libraries were constructed by 5'RACE with constant-segment primers, with sample barcodes and unique molecular identifiers being introduced. Trizol reagent was used to extract RNA from every sample. Libraries were amplified in two PCR steps, with a second sample barcode and Illumina TruSeq adapters added in the second step. The libraries were sequenced on an Illumina NovaSeq using 2 x 150 bp paired-end reads. From the authors' description of their analysis: With migec v1.2.7, reads were demultiplexed and then collapsed into UMI-guided consensus sequences. Using mixcr v2.1.11, the UMI consensuses were aligned to TRA and TRB V and J templates and assembled into clonotypes. Clonotypes were classified as expanded or contracted when called significant by both edgeR and NoisET, with noise models trained on biological replicates. For edgeR calls, a false discovery rate-adjusted p below 0.01 and a log2 fold-change threshold of 1 were applied. As an exploratory analysis of dynamics, max-normalized trajectories of the 1000 most abundant clonotypes were examined with PCA combined with hierarchical clustering. Each responding clone was given a CD4 or CD8 phenotype based on the CD4+ and CD8+ repertoires, which had been sequenced separately. TCRdb trimmed public reads at Q25 via fastp, called clones via MiXCR and kept in-frame beta chains. One record per CDR3 amino acid sequence lists the most common genes and DNA. The V and J calls, along with clone size, are taken from TCRdb and not from the paper's own processing. This sample has 110,000 to 150,000 distinct CDR3 sequences in its table, and approximately 26% of those were observed once. The ten most abundant clones make up less than 25% of the sample.

In the case of this clonotype: Its antigen target is currently unknown. One base away there is no much larger clone; base qualities are not given.

Ficoll-Paque density gradient centrifugation was the method used to isolate PBMCs. V is shortened by 3 bases, J by 6 bases, and the region joining them spans 18 bases. Including cysteine and phenylalanine, the CDR3 has 15 amino acids. Left in the record is the CDR3 DNA by itself, 45 bases read in frame from the first base. CDR1 and CDR2, looked up from the germline V gene, are SQVTM and ANQGSEA. The chain is assembled from TRBV29-1 and TRBJ2-1, with the identity of the D gene unclear. Sequenced material: PBMCs or a T cell subset sorted from them (not recorded which). The TCR was taken from an adult woman who had mild COVID-19 (a few samples of this study predate the infection). The sample titles of this study are shuffled in the database, so cell type and time point are left out; the donor was told from shared clones. The bases are TGCAGCGTTGAGGATCGGCGCAGGAAGTCCAATGAGCAGTTCTTC. This gives the protein CSVEDRRRKSNEQFF.